This is a list of T cell receptor beta chains from one sample in a study of Ad26.COV2.S vaccination and SARS-CoV-2 variants. Data came from immunoSEQ multiplex PCR; TCRdb stores just in-frame clones and leaves some out. The data hold around 340,000 clones, with approximately 86% observed a single time. The specimen comprised peripheral blood, sampled in a trial of Ad26.COV2.S vaccine versus placebo. The receptors were sampled from a person aged 18-65 years who received the Ad26.COV2.S COVID-19 vaccine or a placebo. CDR3s leave out the opening cysteine and the closing phenylalanine or tryptophan.

v_call: TRBV19
j_call: TRBJ1-1
cdr3_aa: ASSIEQGWTEAF

v_call: TRBV7-8
j_call: TRBJ2-1
cdr3_aa: ASSAKRTSGNNEQF

v_call: TRBV3-1/TRBV3-2
j_call: TRBJ1-2
cdr3_aa: ASSQGRNYGYT

v_call: TRBV11-2
j_call: TRBJ1-1
cdr3_aa: ASSLDRVNTEAF

v_call: TRBV12-3/TRBV12-4
j_call: TRBJ1-1
cdr3_aa: ASSLAGEAF

v_call: TRBV7-2
j_call: TRBJ1-2
cdr3_aa: ASSFLLTVPNYGYT

v_call: TRBV11-2
j_call: TRBJ1-3
cdr3_aa: ASSSSPGNTIY

v_call: TRBV28
j_call: TRBJ1-1
cdr3_aa: ASSLPPDRLGTEAF

v_call: TRBV18
j_call: TRBJ2-4
cdr3_aa: ASSLDRGENIQY

v_call: TRBV3-1/TRBV3-2
j_call: TRBJ2-3
cdr3_aa: ASSPTISTDTQY

v_call: TRBV5-1
j_call: TRBJ2-1
cdr3_aa: ASSWTVSSYNEQF

v_call: TRBV18
j_call: TRBJ1-2
cdr3_aa: ASSPDRNYGYT

v_call: TRBV5-1
j_call: TRBJ1-2
cdr3_aa: ASSWEGQGRGYGYT

v_call: TRBV6-5
j_call: TRBJ2-7
cdr3_aa: ASSLASYEQY

v_call: TRBV7-7
j_call: TRBJ2-6
cdr3_aa: ASSPSTSRANVLT

v_call: TRBV4-1
j_call: TRBJ1-2
cdr3_aa: ASSQETAVYGYT

v_call: TRBV19
j_call: TRBJ2-5
cdr3_aa: ASREGISPETQY

v_call: TRBV7-9
j_call: TRBJ1-4
cdr3_aa: ASSLTEGNEKLF

v_call: TRBV24-1
j_call: TRBJ2-2
cdr3_aa: ATRLAETGELF

v_call: TRBV7-2
j_call: TRBJ1-2
cdr3_aa: ASSSFGDWRHGYT

v_call: TRBV19
j_call: TRBJ1-2
cdr3_aa: ASADLGKPGSSYGYT

v_call: TRBV28
j_call: TRBJ1-4
cdr3_aa: ASSTGEGKLF

v_call: TRBV3-1/TRBV3-2
j_call: TRBJ1-3
cdr3_aa: AGDLSGNTIY

v_call: TRBV19
j_call: TRBJ2-1
cdr3_aa: ASSSGTGRMDEQF

v_call: TRBV19
j_call: TRBJ2-7
cdr3_aa: ASSIQAGGYEQY

v_call: TRBV7-9
j_call: TRBJ2-1
cdr3_aa: ASSMGLALYNEQF

v_call: TRBV7-8
j_call: TRBJ1-5
cdr3_aa: ASSFSDGPKNQPQH

v_call: TRBV5-1
j_call: TRBJ1-4
cdr3_aa: ASSLGGAWEKLF

v_call: TRBV9
j_call: TRBJ1-2
cdr3_aa: ASSPEGQLNYGYT

v_call: TRBV6-5
j_call: TRBJ1-3
cdr3_aa: ASIPAQAGNTIY

v_call: TRBV5-1
j_call: TRBJ1-5
cdr3_aa: ASSLAPAGENQPQH

v_call: TRBV25-1
j_call: TRBJ2-5
cdr3_aa: ASSDGGTSGGQETQY

v_call: TRBV7-2
j_call: TRBJ1-5
cdr3_aa: ASRLFDQPQH

v_call: TRBV2
j_call: TRBJ2-1
cdr3_aa: ASHPGITTGNEQF

v_call: TRBV7-2
j_call: TRBJ1-1
cdr3_aa: ASSSDARTEAF

v_call: TRBV27
j_call: TRBJ2-3
cdr3_aa: ASSLSTGIFTDTQY

v_call: TRBV28
j_call: TRBJ2-7
cdr3_aa: ASSDSPSSYEQY

v_call: TRBV27
j_call: TRBJ1-1
cdr3_aa: ASSLQGQGFTEAF

v_call: TRBV14
j_call: TRBJ2-7
cdr3_aa: ASSLRTDSEQY

v_call: TRBV7-9
j_call: TRBJ1-3
cdr3_aa: ASSLVGGLGGNTIY

v_call: TRBV7-2
j_call: TRBJ2-2
cdr3_aa: ASSFARLNTGELF

v_call: TRBV4-3
j_call: TRBJ2-7
cdr3_aa: ASSQGGPASEQY

v_call: TRBV28
j_call: TRBJ2-3
cdr3_aa: ASSSGGAGTDTQY

v_call: TRBV28
j_call: TRBJ1-2
cdr3_aa: ASSFGPYLGVGYT

v_call: TRBV19
j_call: TRBJ2-1
cdr3_aa: ASRAAGGRLGNEQF

v_call: TRBV15
j_call: TRBJ2-7
cdr3_aa: ATSRGTGGSREQY

v_call: TRBV7-9
j_call: TRBJ1-4
cdr3_aa: ASIPQTGTDNEKLF

v_call: TRBV4-2
j_call: TRBJ2-2
cdr3_aa: ASSQVGGAGELF

v_call: TRBV7-2
j_call: TRBJ2-3
cdr3_aa: ASSLVTSATDTQY

v_call: TRBV21-1
j_call: TRBJ2-2
cdr3_aa: ASSSQGLTKDTGELF

v_call: TRBV7-9
j_call: TRBJ2-7
cdr3_aa: ASSLAARGSPEQY

v_call: TRBV6-5
j_call: TRBJ1-1
cdr3_aa: ASSYFGGMTEAF

v_call: TRBV5-1
j_call: TRBJ2-7
cdr3_aa: ASSLDRSYEQY